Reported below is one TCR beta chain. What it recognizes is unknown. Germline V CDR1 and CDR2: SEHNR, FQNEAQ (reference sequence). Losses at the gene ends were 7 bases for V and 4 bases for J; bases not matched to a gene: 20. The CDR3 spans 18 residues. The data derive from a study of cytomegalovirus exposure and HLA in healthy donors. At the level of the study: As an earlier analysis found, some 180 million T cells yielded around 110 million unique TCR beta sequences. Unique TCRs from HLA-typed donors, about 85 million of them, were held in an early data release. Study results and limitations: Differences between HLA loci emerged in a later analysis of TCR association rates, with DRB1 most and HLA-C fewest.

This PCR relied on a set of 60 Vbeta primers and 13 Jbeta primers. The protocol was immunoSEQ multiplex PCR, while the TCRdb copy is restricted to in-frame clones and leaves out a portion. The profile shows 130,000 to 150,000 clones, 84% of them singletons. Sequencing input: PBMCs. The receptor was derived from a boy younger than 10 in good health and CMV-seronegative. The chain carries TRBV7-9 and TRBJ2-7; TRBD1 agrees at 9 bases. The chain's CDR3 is CASTNKDRGPRYPYEQYF. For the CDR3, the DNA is TGTGCCAGCACCAACAAGGACAGGGGCCCCCGATACCCATACGAGCAGTACTTC.